This TCR beta chain was profiled in a study of blood T cells in healthy people across ages. Regarding the study as a whole: While age rose, TCR beta diversity per million T cells dropped in a roughly linear way.

PCR was performed a second time for about 7 to 11 cycles using a sample-barcoded 5' primer and a J-beta primer mix. From each sample, at least 2.5 million paired-end reads containing CDR3 were obtained. TCRdb reprocessed the 5' RACE reads with MiXCR, giving one entry per CDR3 protein. The sample consists of approximately 960,000 distinct CDR3 sequences, around 29% of them appearing once. This clonotype was counted only a few times. Its antigen is as yet unknown. This CDR3 is 15 amino acids long. Per germline, CDR1 SEHNR and CDR2 FQNEAQ (reference sequence). Deletions cut 2 bases from V and 7 bases from J, with 17 bases between. These sequences were also reported in another study, on T cells of mothers and their children.

The sample comprised blood. V is TRBV7-9 and J is TRBJ1-1; tentatively, D is TRBD1 (5 bases). The origin of this receptor is a woman aged 40 to 49 in good health. The CDR3 nucleotides read TGTGCCAGCAGCTTACCAGTTAAAGACAGCCTTGAAGCTTTCTTT. Amino acid sequence: CASSLPVKDSLEAFF.